This is a list of T cell receptor beta chains from one sample in a study of T-cell reconstitution after alpha-beta-depleted transplantation in children. TCRdb itself ran the PCR reads through MiXCR, one entry per CDR3 protein. The sample lists about 600,000 distinct CDR3 sequences; around 23% were seen once. Material: PBMCs, mostly from graft donor cells, obtained 360 days after TCRalphabeta/CD19-depleted stem cell transplant. The receptors were sampled from a boy under two years old who had a stem cell transplant for acute myeloid leukemia, so the T cells may come from the graft donor. Each CDR3 is given with its conserved first and last residue. Fields, in order: CDR3 length, D gene, J gene, clone size, V gene, CDR3 protein, CDR3 DNA. D genes are given only for firm matches. Expanded clones are given a class, and other clones once, few, many or no size at all.

16 . TRBJ2-3 many TRBV2 CASSRQTGVVTDTQYF TGTGCCAGCAGTCGACAGACCGGGGTGGTCACAGATACGCAGTATTTT
14 . TRBJ2-3 many TRBV12-3/TRBV12-4 CASTRTRGTDTQYF TGTGCCAGCACCCGGACTCGGGGCACAGATACGCAGTATTTT
17 . TRBJ2-3 . TRBV9 CASSVFPPQVPGSTQYF TGTGCCAGCAGCGTATTCCCCCCCCAGGTTCCGGGATCGACGCAGTATTTT
16 . TRBJ2-1 many TRBV11-3 CASSFLRKSSYNEQFF TGTGCCAGCAGCTTCTTACGTAAGAGCTCCTACAATGAGCAGTTCTTC
16 . TRBJ2-3 . TRBV5-6 CASSLGWGEWADTQYF TGTGCCAGCAGCTTGGGTTGGGGGGAGTGGGCAGATACGCAGTATTTT
15 . TRBJ2-3 few TRBV6-1 CASRRTGRGTDTQYF TGTGCCAGCAGGAGAACAGGGAGGGGTACAGATACGCAGTATTTT
14 . TRBJ1-1 many TRBV6-5 CASSYGMANTEAFF TGTGCCAGCAGTTACGGTATGGCGAACACTGAAGCTTTCTTT
16 TRBD1 TRBJ2-3 . TRBV11-2 CASSSLRGQVTDTQYF TGTGCCAGCAGCTCTCTAAGGGGACAGGTCACAGATACGCAGTATTTT
17 . TRBJ2-1 . TRBV11-2 CASSFRALGWSYNEQFF TGTGCCAGCAGCTTTCGGGCGCTAGGGTGGTCCTACAATGAGCAGTTCTTC
12 . TRBJ2-3 many TRBV7-2 CASSNAADTQYF TGTGCCAGCAGCAATGCAGCAGATACGCAGTATTTT
14 . TRBJ2-1 many TRBV20-1 CSGLGFSSYNEQFF TGCAGCGGCCTAGGGTTTAGTTCCTACAATGAGCAGTTCTTC
14 TRBD2 TRBJ2-5 . TRBV11-2 CASSLVGGVETQYF TGTGCCAGCAGCTTAGTCGGGGGGGTAGAGACCCAGTACTTC
14 . TRBJ1-1 . TRBV5-1 CASSSRPGGTEAFF TGCGCCAGCAGCTCCAGACCCGGAGGTACTGAAGCTTTCTTT
15 . TRBJ2-5 many TRBV6-5 CASSYGAGPLETQYF TGTGCCAGCAGTTACGGGGCGGGCCCTCTTGAGACCCAGTACTTC